This TCR beta chain originates from a study of CD8 T cell repertoires and HIV-1 epitope variants. This CDR3 has 14 amino acids. Germline lookup yields CDR1 MNHGY and CDR2 SVAAGI. Trimming cost V 4 bases and J 7 bases; bases outside gene matches: 6. Sequencing of TCR beta CDR3 used immunoSEQ survey depth. TCRdb's table, derived via immunoSEQ multiplex PCR, lists solely in-frame clones and lacks some. The sample carries almost 5,500 clones, roughly 70% recorded once. Study-wide results and caveats: Eight or nine TCR beta clonotypes were antigen-specific, more than five apparently recognizing autologous or escape variants.

A single count supports this clone. What it binds is unknown. This chain links TRBV6-9 with TRBJ2-1, with 8 nucleotides matching TRBD1. The sequence was collected from a male donor with HIV. The sequencing sample was made of cultured CD8+ T cells derived from PBMCs. CDR3 nucleotides: TGTGCCAGCAGTTGGGACAGGAGAAAAAATGAGCAGTTCTTC. Translating it yields CASSWDRRKNEQFF.